This TCR beta chain derives from a study of shared clonotypes between healthy human individuals. Trimming stripped 0 bases from V and 1 base from J, with 15 bases between. The CDR3 spans 17 residues. Per the germline V gene, CDR1 is MGHRA and CDR2 is YSYEKL. Authors' processing steps: Junction-only sequences produced by ImmunoSEQ had no quality scores, so filtering differed. TCRdb keeps only in-frame clones here, not all; method: immunoSEQ multiplex PCR. V and J calls and clone size are copied from that table; D and trimming were computed from the DNA. The sample has some 2.1 million clones, 85% to 95% seen once. Terminally differentiated effector memory CD45RA+ cells were left out of the naive CD8 fraction, which was CD45RO-negative and positively selected for CCR7.

The clonotype was recovered from a man aged 18-30 years in good health. Sequencing was performed on naive CD8+ T cells sorted from blood. The rearrangement links TRBV4-1 to TRBJ1-1; D remains unclear. DNA for the CDR3: TGCGCCAGCAGCCAAGATCCCCAGAGCAGACAGAACACTGAAGCTTTCTTT. Amino acid sequence: CASSQDPQSRQNTEAFF.